Presented here are 31 T cell receptor beta chains from one specimen sequenced in a study of radiotherapy plus CTLA-4 blockade in lung cancer. TCRdb's copy holds only in-frame clones and misses some; the assay was immunoSEQ multiplex PCR. The repertoire consists of some 70,000 clones, with 79% occurring once and the leading ten covering 10%. Material: peripheral blood, obtained from a patient treated with radiotherapy plus ipilimumab. Source of these receptors: a human donor with non-small cell lung cancer who had a complete response to radiotherapy plus ipilimumab.

V is TRBV30 and J is TRBJ2-1, with D unresolved. The V end was cut by 0 bases, the J end by 2 bases, with 8 bases between. The germline V gene has CDR1 GTSNPN and CDR2 SVGIG (reference sequence). The CDR3 runs 14 residues. In DNA form, the CDR3 reads TGTGCCTGGAGTGTAGCAGGCACCTACAATGAGCAGTTCTTC. This sequence encodes CAWSVAGTYNEQFF.

The chain is built from TRBV7-9 and TRBJ2-1, with TRBD2 matching over 13 bases. The J segment lost 1 base and the V segment lost 6 bases, leaving 6 bases of the junction unmatched. The CDR3 length is 17 residues. Germline V CDR1 and CDR2: SEHNR, FQNEAQ (reference sequence). The DNA of the CDR3 is TGTGCCAGCAGTTCCGGACTAGCGGGAGTTTCCTACAATGAGCAGTTCTTC. Protein sequence: CASSSGLAGVSYNEQFF. Full variable domain (remainder filled in from reference TRBV7-9 and TRBJ2-1): DTGVSQNPRHKITKRGQNVTFRCDPISEHNRLYWYRQTLGQGPEFLTYFQNEAQLEKSRLLSDRFSAERPKGSFSTLEIQRTEQGDSAMYLCASSSGLAGVSYNEQFFGPGTRLTVL.

The rearrangement joins TRBV6-4 to TRBJ1-2, with a tentative D call TRBD1 (5 bases). V was clipped by 4 bases and J by 2 bases, with 11 bases between them. There are 14 residues in the CDR3. CDR1 and CDR2 (germline): MRHNA, SNTAGT. The CDR3 sequence is CASSASWDNYGYTF. As DNA, the CDR3 is TGTGCCAGCAGTGCCTCTTGGGACAACTATGGCTACACCTTC.

The chain has TRBV11-2 and TRBJ1-2; D gene uncertain. The CDR3 spans 16 residues. V gave up 5 bases and J gave up 4 bases, with 20 bases separating them. CDR1 and CDR2 from the germline V gene are SGHAT and FQNNGV. CDR3 coding DNA: TGTGCCAGCAGCACCCGCCCCGGGCCCTCGGGCTATGGCTACACCTTC. Translation gives CASSTRPGPSGYGYTF.

This chain links TRBV10-3 with TRBJ1-4; TRBD1 might be the D (5 bases). The length of the CDR3 is 14 residues. With 3 bases removed from V and 8 bases from J, the gap between germline ends came to 13 bases. The germline CDR1 and CDR2 sequences are ENHRY and SYGVKD. The CDR3 here is CAISDGRGREKLFF. As DNA, the CDR3 is TGTGCCATCAGTGACGGGAGGGGAAGAGAAAAACTGTTTTTT.

The chain carries TRBV28 and TRBJ1-1, with D tentatively TRBD1 (6 bases). V gave up 5 bases and J gave up 1 base, with 14 bases separating them. The CDR3 loop spans 15 amino acids. Germline CDR1 reads MDHEN; CDR2 reads SYDVKM. CDR3 sequence reads: CASSLGGQANTEAFF. The CDR3 region has the DNA TGTGCCAGCAGTCTTGGGGGGCAGGCGAACACTGAAGCTTTCTTT. Full variable domain (remainder filled in from reference TRBV28 and TRBJ1-1): DVKVTQSSRYLVKRTGEKVFLECVQDMDHENMFWYRQDPGLGLRLIYFSYDVKMKEKGDIPEGYSVSREKKERFSLILESASTNQTSMYLCASSLGGQANTEAFFGQGTRLTVV.

The chain employs TRBV5-1 and TRBJ2-1; unclear D gene. V was shortened by 0 bases and J by 2 bases, with 9 bases between the two germline ends. The CDR3 sequence is 15 residues long. In germline, CDR1 is SGHRS, CDR2 YFSETQ. CDR3 region: CASSLEGQAYNEQFF. For the CDR3, the DNA is TGCGCCAGCAGCTTGGAGGGCCAAGCCTACAATGAGCAGTTCTTC.

The genes are TRBV7-2 and TRBJ2-2; TRBD1 agrees at 7 bases. Germline V CDR1 and CDR2: SGHTA, FQGNSA. The CDR3 consists of 14 residues. With 4 bases clipped from V and 5 bases from J, the junction kept 4 bases outside the gene matches. CDR3 in DNA: TGTGCCAGCAGCTCCACGACAGGGACCGGGGAGCTGTTTTTT. This sequence encodes CASSSTTGTGELFF. The full variable domain, its missing parts supplied by reference TRBV7-2 and TRBJ2-2, is GAGVSQSPSNKVTEKGKDVELRCDPISGHTALYWYRQSLGQGLEFLIYFQGNSAPDKSGLPSDRFSAERTGGSVSTLTIQRTQQEDSAVYLCASSSTTGTGELFFGEGSRLTVL.

This clone showed up just once. The chain's CDR3 is CASSLGDRTFNYEQYV. In nucleotides, the CDR3 is TGTGCCAGCAGCTTAGGAGATAGGACTTTCAACTACGAGCAGTACGTC. The chain is built from TRBV11-2 and TRBJ2-7, with D perhaps matching TRBD2 (5 bases). CDR3 size: 16 residues. Germline CDR1 reads SGHAT; CDR2 reads FQNNGV. The V and J ends lost 1 base and 3 bases respectively, with 16 bases between them.

This chain joins TRBV5-6 and TRBJ1-1; no firm D call. Germline CDR1 and CDR2: SGHDT and YYEEEE. The CDR3 extends over 13 amino acids. Trimming took off 5 bases at V and 0 bases at J, with 8 bases between the two ends. The CDR3 protein is CASRLDMNTEAFF. Written as DNA, the CDR3 is TGTGCCAGCAGGCTAGACATGAACACTGAAGCTTTCTTT.

This rearrangement joins TRBV27 to TRBJ2-3; D gene ambiguous. With 5 bases removed from V and 11 bases from J, the gap between germline ends came to 20 bases. The CDR3 length is 14 residues. The germline V gene encodes CDR1 MNHEY and CDR2 SMNVEV (reference sequence). CDR3 coding DNA: TGTGCCAGCAGTCCTCAAGACGGCTTCCTGGAGCAGTATTTT. Its translation is CASSPQDGFLEQYF.

In this sample, this clone turned up once. The CDR3, as DNA: TGTGCCAGCAGCTCCCGGGACAGGGCAGGGAACACTGAAGCTTTCTTT. Translated: CASSSRDRAGNTEAFF. The chain links TRBV11-3 to TRBJ1-1; 9 nucleotides agree with TRBD1. This CDR3 is 16 amino acids long. V shed 4 bases and J 1 base; nucleotides not matched to a gene: 7. Germline V lookup: CDR1 SGHNT, CDR2 YENEEA.

The chain employs TRBV6-5 and TRBJ2-5; no definite D call. The germline V gene encodes CDR1 MNHEY and CDR2 SVGAGI. Trimming removed 5 bases from V and 5 bases from J, with 9 bases in between. This CDR3 contains 12 residues. CDR3 sequence (DNA): TGTGCCAGCAGTCAACATTTGGAGACCCAGTACTTC. Its protein is CASSQHLETQYF.

The chain employs TRBV11-3 and TRBJ1-2, with D perhaps matching TRBD1 (5 bases). This CDR3 has 14 amino acids. CDR1 is SGHNT, CDR2 YENEEA, per germline. Trimming left V 2 bases short and J 7 bases short, with 14 bases between. CDR3 amino acids: CASSLPGPAGGYTF. CDR3 nucleotide sequence: TGTGCCAGCAGCTTACCGGGACCGGCGGGTGGCTACACCTTC.

This clone has more than one count but fewer than ten. The chain carries TRBV11-2 and TRBJ1-1, with 9 nucleotides matching TRBD1. The J segment lost 5 bases and the V segment lost 0 bases, leaving 10 bases of the junction unmatched. Germline lookup yields CDR1 SGHAT and CDR2 FQNNGV. This CDR3 comprises 17 residues. The CDR3 DNA sequence: TGTGCCAGCAGCTTAGAGGGACAGGGCTTTTTCCGGACTGAAGCTTTCTTT. Translating it yields CASSLEGQGFFRTEAFF.

The chain is built from TRBV5-8 and TRBJ2-7; no firm D call. Germline lookup yields CDR1 SGHTS and CDR2 YDEGEE. The CDR3 sequence is 12 residues long. The V end lost 7 bases, the J end lost 4 bases, and 12 bases lay between the germline ends. The DNA for the CDR3 is TGTGCCAGCGCCGGGTACTTGTACGAGCAGTACGTC. The encoded protein is CASAGYLYEQYV.

This sequence joins TRBV6-5 and TRBJ1-1; the D gene is possibly TRBD1 (6 bases). The CDR3 totals 16 residues. The germline gives CDR1 MNHEY, CDR2 SVGAGI. The germline V and J ends were trimmed by 0 bases and 10 bases, with 21 bases remaining between them. CDR3 protein: CASSYSRLWGGAGAFF. The CDR3 coding sequence is TGTGCCAGCAGTTACTCGAGGTTATGGGGGGGCGCAGGAGCTTTCTTT.

The chain uses TRBV6-5 and TRBJ2-1; D gene ambiguous. CDR1 is MNHEY and CDR2 is SVGAGI in the germline V gene. Trimming pared 0 bases from V and 8 bases from J, leaving 11 bases between. The CDR3 covers 14 residues. The CDR3 loop is CASSYSWPGDEQFF. The CDR3 coding sequence is TGTGCCAGCAGTTACTCCTGGCCTGGCGATGAGCAGTTCTTC.

This clone was seen only once. V usage is TRBV6-5 and J usage is TRBJ2-1; TRBD1 matches 9 bases. This CDR3 is 14 amino acids long. The V segment lost 6 bases and the J segment 3 bases; nucleotides outside the gene matches: 3. Germline CDR1 MNHEY, CDR2 SVGAGI. The CDR3 bases are TGTGCCAGCAGCGGACAGGGGATCTACAATGAGCAGTTCTTC. This codes for CASSGQGIYNEQFF.

On this clone itself: The junction does not match germline at one end; this may be a read error. This chain joins TRBV7-7 and TRBJ2-1; D perhaps matches TRBD1 (5 bases). Germline CDR1 and CDR2: SSHAT and FNYEAQ (reference sequence). The CDR3 covers 13 residues. The CDR3 DNA reads TGTGCTAGCAGCTTAGAAAGGGGCAATGAGCAGTTCTTC. Translating it yields CASSLERGNEQFF.

The chain employs TRBV10-1 and TRBJ2-5, with TRBD2 matching 9 bases. The trim removed 5 bases at V and 4 bases at J, leaving 8 bases unmatched. Germline CDR1 is WNHNN and CDR2 is SYGVQD (reference sequence). This CDR3 contains 15 residues. Written as DNA, the CDR3 is TGCGCCAGCAGTTCGTCTAGCGGGATGGGAGAGACCCAGTACTTC. This sequence encodes CASSSSSGMGETQYF.

The chain uses TRBV19 and TRBJ2-5; 11 bases agree with TRBD2. The CDR3 contains 16 residues. Germline V CDR1 and CDR2: LNHDA, SQIVND (reference sequence). Trimming removed 1 base from V and 5 bases from J; junction bases left unmatched: 6. The CDR3 region has the DNA TGTGCCAGTAGTATAGGGTCGGGACTAGCGGCGGAGACCCAGTACTTC. This gives the protein CASSIGSGLAAETQYF. Full variable domain (rest looked up from reference TRBV19 and TRBJ2-5): DGGITQSPKYLFRKEGQNVTLSCEQNLNHDAMYWYRQDPGQGLRLIYYSQIVNDFQKGDIAEGYSVSREKKESFPLTVTSAQKNPTAFYLCASSIGSGLAAETQYFGPGTRLLVL.

The rearrangement links TRBV2 to TRBJ1-2; 7 positions match TRBD1. The CDR3 spans 14 residues. Germline CDR1 SNHLY, CDR2 FYNNEI. The junction had 7 bases not matched to a gene; V was cut back by 7 bases and J by 2 bases. The CDR3 protein is CASTKTGFNYGYTF. CDR3 bases: TGTGCCAGCACCAAGACAGGGTTCAACTATGGCTACACCTTC.

This chain connects TRBV14 to TRBJ1-6; weak D call: TRBD1 (5 bases). CDR3 size: 15 residues. Germline loops: CDR1 SGHDN, CDR2 FVKESK. V was pared by 0 bases and J by 7 bases, with 10 bases between. CDR3 protein: CASSQETNRNSPLHF. The CDR3 bases are TGTGCCAGCAGCCAAGAAACGAACAGGAATTCACCCCTCCACTTT.

The V call is TRBV2, the J call TRBJ2-5, with D possibly matching TRBD2 (6 bases). The length of the CDR3 is 14 residues. From germline, CDR1 is SNHLY and CDR2 FYNNEI. V lost 8 bases, J lost 4 bases, and 17 bases lay in between. CDR3 sequence reads: CASDRANGGETQYF. In DNA form, the CDR3 reads TGTGCCAGCGACCGGGCCAACGGGGGAGAGACCCAGTACTTC.

The chain has TRBV10-3 and TRBJ2-1; D perhaps matches TRBD2 (6 bases). The V end was cut by 8 bases, the J end by 4 bases, with 15 bases between. Germline V gene sequence: CDR1 ENHRY, CDR2 SYGVKD. The CDR3 contains 14 residues. The CDR3 nucleotides are TGTGCCATCCTCTACTCGGGGGTTTACAATGAGCAGTTCTTC. This gives the protein CAILYSGVYNEQFF.

The chain has TRBV7-2 and TRBJ2-1, with D maybe TRBD1 (6 bases). Germline values: CDR1 SGHTA, CDR2 FQGNSA. Trimming left V 5 bases short and J 4 bases short, with 12 bases between. CDR3 length: 14 residues. DNA of the CDR3: TGTGCCAGCAGCACCCGACAGGTTTACAATGAGCAGTTCTTC. This sequence encodes CASSTRQVYNEQFF.

The genes are TRBV21-1 and TRBJ2-7; the table's D call of TRBD2 was not tested on the DNA. TRBV21-1 is a pseudogene locus. The CDR3 totals 13 residues. CDR3 in DNA: TGTGCCAGCAGCAACCGCGGGGCCTACGAGCAGTACGTC. This codes for CASSNRGAYEQYV.

This clone was counted once. This rearrangement joins TRBV11-3 to TRBJ2-7, with 8 positions matching TRBD2. Trimming took 5 bases from V and 12 from J; bases not matched to a gene: 12. The CDR3 consists of 13 residues. The germline V gene encodes CDR1 SGHNT and CDR2 YENEEA. The CDR3 protein is CASSPGTSGGAYV. Here the CDR3 DNA reads TGTGCCAGCAGCCCGGGGACTAGTGGAGGGGCGTACGTC.

The chain combines TRBV5-4 with TRBJ1-2, with D possibly being TRBD1 (5 bases). This CDR3 spans 12 amino acids. The V and J ends lost 5 bases and 4 bases respectively, with 9 bases between them. Looked up from germline, CDR1 is SGHNT and CDR2 is YYREEE (reference sequence). The CDR3 region has the DNA TGTGCCAGCAGTCGGGACCTCTATGGCTACACCTTC. Its translation is CASSRDLYGYTF. The variable domain in full, completed from reference TRBV5-4 and TRBJ1-2, reads ETGVTQSPTHLIKTRGQQVTLRCSSQSGHNTVSWYQQALGQGPQFIFQYYREEENGRGNFPPRFSGLQFPNYSSELNVNALELDDSALYLCASSRDLYGYTFGSGTRLTVV.

V is TRBV4-1 and J is TRBJ1-2; 8 bases match TRBD1. CDR3 size: 16 residues. V shed 2 bases, J shed 5 bases, and the junction held 10 bases outside the gene matches. Germline loops: CDR1 MGHRA, CDR2 YSYEKL. This CDR3 is CASSQPSGQGSYGYTF. The CDR3 nucleotides read TGCGCCAGCAGCCAACCCAGCGGACAGGGATCGTATGGCTACACCTTC.